This T cell receptor (beta chain) was identified in a study of T cell changes during pregnancy in multiple sclerosis. The V gene's germline CDR1 is LGHNT and CDR2 FRNRAP. V dropped 3 bases and J dropped 4 bases, with 11 bases sitting between them. CDR3 length: 14 amino acids. Data came from immunoSEQ multiplex PCR; TCRdb stores just in-frame clones and leaves some out. The table shows about 50,000 clones, with 80% to 95% occurring only once. The gene calls are TRBV12-5 and TRBJ2-3; D is unresolved. The sequence was collected from a female donor with multiple sclerosis, enrolled in a pregnancy study. The sequences come from CD4+ T cells from peripheral blood mononuclear cells, collected after pregnancy. CDR3 sequence reads: CASGLSRSADTQYF. The CDR3 DNA follows: TGTGCTAGTGGTTTAAGCAGGTCCGCAGATACGCAGTATTTT.